Given below is one T cell receptor (beta chain) in context. The data originate from a study of blood T cell repertoires in COVID-19. Authors' data handling: Amplification from reference gene primers served as the basis for estimated nucleated cell counts. Assay used: immunoSEQ multiplex PCR; TCRdb lists only in-frame clones, some missing. V, J and clone size were drawn from that table, and D and trimming were deduced from the DNA. The table records 70,000 or so clones, roughly nine tenths of them present only once. The CDR3 spans 15 residues. Germline V gene sequence: CDR1 SGHNT, CDR2 YYREEE (reference sequence). Trimming pared 3 bases from V and 6 bases from J, leaving 16 bases between.

The sequenced sample was peripheral blood. This receptor was obtained from a man aged 70-80 years with active COVID-19. The genes are TRBV5-4 and TRBJ2-1, with D possibly matching TRBD2 (7 bases). In nucleotides, the CDR3 is TGTGCCAGCAGCTCCAAGGGGGGGGGCGGCAATGAGCAGTTCTTC. The encoded protein is CASSSKGGGGNEQFF.